This entry lists 31 T cell receptor beta chains sequenced from one sample in a study of T-cell reconstitution after alpha-beta-depleted transplantation in children. Unique molecular identifiers were used in preparing the TCRbeta library. From the PCR reads, TCRdb called clonotypes with MiXCR, one entry per CDR3 protein. Altogether 640,000 or so distinct CDR3 sequences are present, 16% being singletons, with the ten largest covering about 1.1%. This sample comprised PBMCs from the stem cell graft donor, obtained from the stem cell graft. These receptors were taken from a human donor who donated a stem cell graft to a child with acute myeloid leukemia.

To note about this clonotype: A read error may account for a junction end that differs from germline. The rearrangement joins TRBV20-1 to TRBJ2-3; 8 bases fit TRBD2. In germline, CDR1 is DFQATT, CDR2 SNEGSKA (reference sequence). The CDR3 runs 12 residues. The CDR3 region is CGARGGPDTQYF. The CDR3 region has the DNA TGCGGTGCCCGCGGGGGGCCCGATACGCAGTATTTT.

The sample holds many counts of this clonotype. The chain links TRBV7-9 to TRBJ2-3; tentatively, D is TRBD2 (5 bases). Looked up from germline, CDR1 is SEHNR and CDR2 is FQNEAQ (reference sequence). The CDR3 has 13 amino acids. Trimming cost V 6 bases and J 4 bases, with 11 bases left between them. The CDR3 DNA follows: TGTGCCAGCAGTCGGAGGAATCCAGATACGCAGTATTTT. Amino acids: CASSRRNPDTQYF.

This rearrangement joins TRBV11-3 to TRBJ1-4; 9 bases line up with TRBD1. Germline-derived CDR1 and CDR2 are SGHNT and YENEEA. Losses at the gene ends were 3 bases for V and 0 bases for J; bases not matched to a gene: 2. CDR3 length: 16 residues. The CDR3 protein is CASSLGTGSTNEKLFF. The CDR3 DNA reads TGTGCCAGCAGCTTGGGGACAGGGTCAACTAATGAAAAACTGTTTTTT.

This clonotype was picked up a small number of times. The chain recombines TRBV12-2 with TRBJ1-6; the table calls TRBD1, which could not be checked here. TRBV12-2 is a pseudogene locus. This CDR3 comprises 14 residues. CDR3 residues: CASRLGRLASPLHF. The CDR3 region has the DNA TGTGCAAGTCGCTTGGGGCGACTCGCTTCACCCCTCCACTTT.

The rearrangement links TRBV16 to TRBJ1-1; D unclear. The germline V gene encodes CDR1 KGHSY and CDR2 FQNENV. CDR3 length: 14 residues. V was pared by 4 bases and J by 5 bases, with 14 bases between. CDR3 amino acids: CASSPTLGRTEAFF. The CDR3 DNA is TGTGCCAGCAGCCCTACTCTGGGTCGAACTGAAGCTTTCTTT.

This clonotype was seen at least ten times. V and J are TRBV9 and TRBJ1-2; tentatively, D is TRBD1 (5 bases). CDR1 is SGDLS, CDR2 YYNGEE, per germline. Trimming took off 3 bases at V and 4 bases at J, with 19 bases between the two ends. The length of the CDR3 is 16 residues. DNA for the CDR3: TGTGCCAGCAGCGCGGCCCCGGGGGGGAGTGTCTATGGCTACACCTTC. Its protein product is CASSAAPGGSVYGYTF.

This clonotype was observed at least ten times. The V call is TRBV10-3, the J call TRBJ2-7; the D gene could be TRBD1 or TRBD2 (6 bases each). V was cut by 6 bases and J by 6 bases, with 18 bases left in between. CDR3 length: 14 amino acids. Germline V lookup: CDR1 ENHRY, CDR2 SYGVKD. The CDR3 DNA is TGTGCCATCAGAGGGCTAGGGGGGACCGGCGAGCAGTACTTC. It specifies CAIRGLGGTGEQYF.

This clonotype came up many times. The chain has TRBV20-1 and TRBJ1-2; no firm D call. V was trimmed by 7 bases and J by 4 bases, leaving 10 bases between them. Germline V CDR1 and CDR2: DFQATT, SNEGSKA (reference sequence). The CDR3 consists of 11 residues. CDR3 DNA: TGCAGTGACCTAGACTCCTATGGCTACACCTTC. It translates to CSDLDSYGYTF.

This chain connects TRBV3-1 to TRBJ1-1; the match to TRBD1 covers 12 bases. Germline V gene lookup returns CDR1 LGHDT and CDR2 YNNKEL (reference sequence). The trim removed 5 bases at V and 8 bases at J, leaving 6 bases unmatched. The CDR3 runs to 14 residues. CDR3 DNA: TGTGCCAGCAGCGCCAGGGACAGGGGGCGCGAAGCTTTCTTT. Its translation: CASSARDRGREAFF.

This clonotype was seen ten or more times. V is TRBV7-2 and J is TRBJ1-5; D is uncertain. The CDR3 extends over 14 amino acids. Trimming left V 5 bases short and J 0 bases short, with 8 bases between. Germline V lookup: CDR1 SGHTA, CDR2 FQGNSA. The CDR3 reads CASSTYYSNQPQHF. The CDR3 bases are TGTGCCAGCAGCACCTATTATAGCAATCAGCCCCAGCATTTT.

This clonotype was seen at least ten times. V and J are TRBV20-1 and TRBJ2-5, with 10 bases matching TRBD2. The CDR3 is 13 residues long. Germline lookup yields CDR1 DFQATT and CDR2 SNEGSKA (reference sequence). V lost 4 bases and J lost 4; bases outside the gene matches: 3. This CDR3 is CSATLAGGETQYF. DNA of the CDR3: TGCAGTGCTACTTTAGCGGGGGGAGAGACCCAGTACTTC.

Details on this clonotype: A much larger clonotype is one base distant, so this may be a read error. The rearrangement uses TRBV12-3 or TRBV12-4 and TRBJ1-1, with TRBD1 matching over 7 bases. The CDR3 length is 12 residues. The V segment lost 7 bases and the J segment 5 bases; nucleotides outside the gene matches: 4. As DNA, the CDR3 is TGTGCCAGCACTCAGGGGGGGACTGAAGCTTTCTTT. It is translated as CASTQGGTEAFF.

This clonotype has a handful of counts. CDR3 DNA: TGCAGTGCCCCGGCGAGGCTCTCCTACAATGAGCAGTTCTTC. It encodes CSAPARLSYNEQFF. V and J are TRBV20-1 and TRBJ2-1; D gene uncertain. Germline CDR1 is DFQATT and CDR2 is SNEGSKA (reference sequence). V was pared by 6 bases and J by 0 bases, with 12 bases between. This CDR3 has 14 residues.

This clonotype was seen a handful of times. This rearrangement joins TRBV20-1 to TRBJ1-4; 8 nucleotides agree with TRBD1. CDR3 length: 13 amino acids. Germline V gene data show CDR1 as DFQATT and CDR2 as SNEGSKA (reference sequence). The V and J ends lost 1 base and 6 bases, in that order; junction bases with no gene match: 1. CDR3 coding DNA: TGCAGTGCTAGAGCAGGGGGCTATGAAAAACTGTTTTTT. It encodes CSARAGGYEKLFF.

This clonotype was detected many times. CDR3 amino acids: CAISESTGLKDEQFF. CDR3 coding DNA: TGTGCCATCAGTGAGTCGACGGGGCTAAAGGATGAGCAGTTCTTC. The V call is TRBV10-3, the J call TRBJ2-1; TRBD1 or TRBD2 may be the D gene (5 bases each). CDR1 ENHRY and CDR2 SYGVKD come from the germline V gene. This CDR3 is built from 15 residues. Trimming stripped 0 bases from V and 8 bases from J, with 14 bases between.

This clonotype has at least ten counts. The chain uses TRBV20-1 and TRBJ1-1, with a tentative D call TRBD1 (6 bases). CDR3 size: 11 residues. Germline-derived CDR1 and CDR2 are DFQATT and SNEGSKA (reference sequence). V dropped 3 bases and J dropped 9 bases, with 11 bases sitting between them. The CDR3 coding sequence is TGCAGTGCTAGGGTTCAGGGGAAAGCTTTCTTT. Translation gives CSARVQGKAFF.

This clonotype was detected a few times. V is TRBV7-9 and J is TRBJ2-3; D is uncertain. The V end was cut by 5 bases, the J end by 4 bases, with 10 bases between. CDR3 length: 13 amino acids. Germline-derived CDR1 and CDR2 are SEHNR and FQNEAQ (reference sequence). The CDR3 here is CASSAAPADTQYF. Written as DNA, the CDR3 is TGTGCCAGCAGCGCGGCCCCCGCAGATACGCAGTATTTT.

Ten or more counts support this clonotype. This chain joins TRBV7-9 and TRBJ2-5, with D perhaps being TRBD1 or TRBD2 (5 bases each). V was pared by 5 bases and J by 3 bases, with 16 bases between. The CDR3 sequence is 15 residues long. CDR1 and CDR2 from the germline V gene are SEHNR and FQNEAQ (reference sequence). CDR3: CASSHHLTAEETQYF. In DNA, the CDR3 is TGTGCCAGCAGCCATCATCTGACAGCGGAAGAGACCCAGTACTTC.

The table lists this clonotype with many counts. The chain recombines TRBV15 with TRBJ1-5; perhaps TRBD1 as D (5 bases). Per germline, CDR1 LNHNV and CDR2 YYDKDF (reference sequence). The CDR3 loop spans 13 amino acids. Trimming left V 1 base short and J 5 bases short, with 6 bases between. CDR3 bases: TGTGCCACCAGCAGAGTAGGGGATCAGCCCCAGCATTTT. Its protein is CATSRVGDQPQHF.

The chain couples TRBV11-1 to TRBJ1-3; D is uncertain. The V end lost 10 bases, the J end lost 0 bases, and 10 bases lay between the germline ends. Germline CDR1 and CDR2: SGHAT and FQDESV (reference sequence). The CDR3 is 13 amino acids. The CDR3 bases are TGTGCCACCACCTCGGTCTCTGGAAACACCATATATTTT. Translation gives CATTSVSGNTIYF.

This clonotype was counted at least ten times. The chain recombines TRBV12-3 or TRBV12-4 with TRBJ1-1, with D possibly matching TRBD1 (5 bases). The CDR3 covers 13 residues. V was pared by 6 bases and J by 0 bases, with 8 bases between. CDR3 nucleotides: TGTGCCAGCAGGACCAGGGTGAACACTGAAGCTTTCTTT. Protein: CASRTRVNTEAFF.

The chain combines TRBV12-3 or TRBV12-4 with TRBJ2-2; 9 nucleotides match TRBD1. The junction had 12 bases not matched to a gene; V was cut back by 6 bases and J by 7 bases. The CDR3 sequence is 16 residues long. CDR3 in amino acids: CASSPGPGTGHGELFF. The CDR3 DNA is TGTGCCAGCAGCCCCGGTCCCGGGACAGGGCACGGGGAGCTGTTTTTT.

The chain uses TRBV4-1 and TRBJ1-1; D unclear. This CDR3 comprises 17 residues. In germline, CDR1 is MGHRA, CDR2 YSYEKL. With 3 bases removed from V and 1 base from J, the gap between germline ends came to 18 bases. The CDR3 DNA follows: TGCGCCAGCAGCCATTCCTCGGTGTCGGGGAGGAACACTGAAGCTTTCTTT. This gives the protein CASSHSSVSGRNTEAFF.

V and J are TRBV12-3 or TRBV12-4 and TRBJ1-1; 7 bases are shared with TRBD1. This CDR3 has 13 amino acids. With V trimmed by 2 bases and J by 4 bases, 1 base remained unmatched. Here the CDR3 reads CASSLNRGTEAFF. The CDR3 DNA follows: TGTGCCAGCAGTTTAAACAGGGGCACTGAAGCTTTCTTT.

V gene TRBV12-3 or TRBV12-4 combines with J gene TRBJ2-2; D not resolved. This CDR3 has 13 residues. V lost 4 bases to trimming and J lost 4 bases, with 7 bases between them. The CDR3 DNA reads as TGTGCCAGCAGTTCCCAATGCACCGGGGAGCTGTTTTTT. Translating it yields CASSSQCTGELFF.

The rearrangement links TRBV15 to TRBJ2-7; no reliable D call. The CDR3 runs to 13 residues. Trimming took 0 bases from V and 6 from J, leaving 9 bases between them. Germline CDR1 is LNHNV and CDR2 is YYDKDF (reference sequence). The CDR3 loop is CATSRDRGTEQYF. The CDR3 coding sequence is TGTGCCACCAGCAGAGATAGAGGAACCGAGCAGTACTTC.

This clonotype was observed a few times. The genes are TRBV20-1 and TRBJ1-5, with a tentative D call TRBD1 (5 bases). The germline gives CDR1 DFQATT, CDR2 SNEGSKA (reference sequence). The CDR3 loop spans 13 amino acids. The V end was cut by 5 bases, the J end by 5 bases, with 13 bases between. CDR3 amino acids: CSAGAREDQPQHF. CDR3 DNA: TGCAGTGCTGGGGCCAGGGAGGATCAGCCCCAGCATTTT.

Of note for this clonotype: This may be a read error: a much more frequent sequence differs by one nucleotide. This chain joins TRBV12-3 or TRBV12-4 and TRBJ2-7; either TRBD1 or TRBD2 may fit D (5 bases each). The CDR3 runs to 15 residues. Trimming pared 2 bases from V and 6 bases from J, leaving 17 bases between. The CDR3: CASSLTGARGTEQYV. The CDR3 nucleotides read TGTGCCAGCAGTTTAACCGGGGCACGGGGTACCGAGCAGTACGTC.

This clonotype was picked up a small number of times. This CDR3 is CASTLSGGKETQYF. CDR3 DNA sequence: TGTGCCAGCACCCTTAGCGGGGGGAAAGAGACCCAGTACTTC. This chain uses TRBV7-2 with TRBJ2-5, with TRBD2 matching 10 bases. In germline, CDR1 is SGHTA, CDR2 FQGNSA. J gave up 3 bases and V 7 bases, and 5 bases lay outside the gene matches. This CDR3 is 14 amino acids long.

V usage is TRBV7-9 and J usage is TRBJ1-1; the match to TRBD1 covers 9 bases. J gave up 0 bases and V 7 bases, and 9 bases lay outside the gene matches. The CDR3 totals 16 residues. CDR1 is SEHNR and CDR2 is FQNEAQ in the germline V gene (reference sequence). The CDR3 is CASTLSGQGMNTEAFF. CDR3 nucleotide sequence: TGTGCCAGCACCCTCTCAGGACAGGGGATGAACACTGAAGCTTTCTTT.

This clonotype was recorded at least ten times. The gene calls are TRBV29-1 and TRBJ2-2; 8 nucleotides line up with TRBD1. Germline-derived CDR1 and CDR2 are SQVTM and ANQGSEA. Trimming cost V 6 bases and J 2 bases; bases outside gene matches: 5. The length of the CDR3 is 14 residues. The CDR3 loop reads CSVTGTGNTGELFF. The CDR3 DNA is TGCAGCGTAACCGGGACAGGCAACACCGGGGAGCTGTTTTTT.